This TCR beta chain was recorded in a study of CD8+ T cells in alopecia areata. Treatment: oral pan-JAK inhibitor, 5-10 mg twice daily. Sequencing templates came from extracted RNA that was reverse transcribed into cDNA. The data were produced by immunoSEQ multiplex PCR, yet TCRdb's version contains in-frame clones alone and is incomplete. Among approximately 100,000 clones listed, roughly three fifths were seen once. Germline V gene sequence: CDR1 SGHRS, CDR2 YFSETQ. CDR3 length equals 15 residues. Trimming took off 4 bases at V and 1 base at J, with 14 bases between the two ends. In this sample, this clone turned up once. Its specificity is unknown. Study-wide findings and caveats: Clonality in the scalp and expanded CD8+ clones ranked among the top 100 were significantly decreased by tofacitinib.

This sequence originates from a human donor with alopecia areata. The sequences come from CD8+ T cells sorted from blood, collected between weeks 55 and 65, from a patient treated with tofacitinib. This rearrangement joins TRBV5-1 to TRBJ1-1, with D unresolved. CDR3 sequence: CASSLVEVKNTEAFF. CDR3 bases: TGCGCCAGCAGCCTAGTAGAAGTCAAGAACACTGAAGCTTTCTTT.